This T cell receptor (beta chain) appears in the sequencing data of a study of T-cell reconstitution after alpha-beta-depleted transplantation in children. Study-level results: Among T cells one year after transplant, newly produced cells accounted for most counts and diversity. Reported findings indicate that, about two months after transplant, alpha-beta T cells came from several hundred expanded clones, which were derived from non-depleted graft cells. Surviving recipient T cells and thymic progenitors accounted for the high day-60 TCRbeta diversity observed in some patients.

For TCRbeta, the library was prepared with unique molecular identifiers. TCRdb reprocessed the PCR reads via MiXCR and lists one record per CDR3 protein. The sample has around 670,000 distinct CDR3 sequences, 10% to 15% seen once. The sample holds many counts of this clonotype. As yet, its antigen is unknown. The TCR originated in a girl aged 2-10 years with congenital amegakaryocytic thrombocytopenia, due to receive a stem cell transplant. The material sequenced was PBMCs, taken before TCRalphabeta/CD19-depleted stem cell transplant.

As DNA, the CDR3 is TGCAGTGCTATACCCGGGACCGCGGACAATGAGCAGTTCTTC. Its translation is CSAIPGTADNEQFF. The chain carries TRBV20-1 and TRBJ2-1; D tentatively reads TRBD1 or TRBD2 (5 bases each). CDR1 is DFQATT, CDR2 SNEGSKA, per germline (reference sequence). CDR3 length equals 14 residues. The germline V and J ends were trimmed by 4 bases and 5 bases, with 15 bases remaining between them.